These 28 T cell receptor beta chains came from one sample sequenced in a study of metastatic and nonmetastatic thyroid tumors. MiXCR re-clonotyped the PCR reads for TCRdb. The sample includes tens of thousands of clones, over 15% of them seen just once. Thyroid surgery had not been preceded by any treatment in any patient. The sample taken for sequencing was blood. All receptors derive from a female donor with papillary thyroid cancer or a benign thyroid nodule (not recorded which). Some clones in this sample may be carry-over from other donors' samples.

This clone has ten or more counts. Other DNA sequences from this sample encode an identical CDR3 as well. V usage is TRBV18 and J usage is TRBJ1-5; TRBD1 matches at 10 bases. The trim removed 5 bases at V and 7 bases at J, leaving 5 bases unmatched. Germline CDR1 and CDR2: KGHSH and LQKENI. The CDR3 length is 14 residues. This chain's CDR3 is CASSGGQGGQPQHF. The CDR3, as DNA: TGTGCCAGCTCAGGTGGACAGGGGGGACAGCCCCAGCATTTT.

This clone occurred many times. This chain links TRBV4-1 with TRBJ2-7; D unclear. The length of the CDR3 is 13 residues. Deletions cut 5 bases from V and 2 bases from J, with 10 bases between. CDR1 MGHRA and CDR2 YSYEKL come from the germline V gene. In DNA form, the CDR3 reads TGCGCCAGCAGCAGAACTACCACCTACGAGCAGTACTTC. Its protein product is CASSRTTTYEQYF.

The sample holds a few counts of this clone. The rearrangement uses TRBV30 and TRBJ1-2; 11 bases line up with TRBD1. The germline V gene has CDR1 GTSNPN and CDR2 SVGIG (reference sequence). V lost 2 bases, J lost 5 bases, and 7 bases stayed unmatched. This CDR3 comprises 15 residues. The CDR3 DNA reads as TGTGCCTGGAGTTTGGGGGGGGACAGGGGGTATGGCTACACCTTC. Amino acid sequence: CAWSLGGDRGYGYTF.

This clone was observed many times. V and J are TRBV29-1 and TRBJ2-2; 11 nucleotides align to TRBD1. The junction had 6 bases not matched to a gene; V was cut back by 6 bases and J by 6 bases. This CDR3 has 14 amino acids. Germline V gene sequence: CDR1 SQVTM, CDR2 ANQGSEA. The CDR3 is CSVRTGGISGELFF. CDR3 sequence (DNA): TGCAGCGTACGGACAGGGGGCATCTCCGGGGAGCTGTTTTTT.

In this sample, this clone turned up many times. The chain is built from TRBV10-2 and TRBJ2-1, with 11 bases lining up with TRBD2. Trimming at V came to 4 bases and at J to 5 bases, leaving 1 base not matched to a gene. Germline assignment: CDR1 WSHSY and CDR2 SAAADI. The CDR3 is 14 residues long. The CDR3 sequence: CASSGLAGNNEQFF. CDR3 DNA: TGCGCCAGCAGTGGACTAGCGGGAAACAATGAGCAGTTCTTC.

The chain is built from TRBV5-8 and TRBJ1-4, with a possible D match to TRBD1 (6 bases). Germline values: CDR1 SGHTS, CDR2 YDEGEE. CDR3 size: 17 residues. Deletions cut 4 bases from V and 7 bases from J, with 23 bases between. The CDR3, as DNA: TGTGCCAGCAGCCCCCATCGAAGCCAGGGGTCGAGTGAAAAACTGTTTTTT. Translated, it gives CASSPHRSQGSSEKLFF.

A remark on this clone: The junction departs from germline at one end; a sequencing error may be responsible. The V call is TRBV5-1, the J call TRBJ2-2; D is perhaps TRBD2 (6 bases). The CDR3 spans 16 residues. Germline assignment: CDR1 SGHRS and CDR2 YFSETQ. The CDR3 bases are TGCGCCAGCAGCTTGTTTGTGGGGGGTGATACCGGGCAGCTGTTTTTT. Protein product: CASSLFVGGDTGQLFF.

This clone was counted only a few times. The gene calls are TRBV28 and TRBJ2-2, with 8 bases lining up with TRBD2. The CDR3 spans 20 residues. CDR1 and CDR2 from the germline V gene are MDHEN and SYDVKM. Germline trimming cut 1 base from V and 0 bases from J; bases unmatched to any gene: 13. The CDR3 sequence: CASSLSPGWRGASNTGELFF. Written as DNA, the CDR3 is TGTGCCAGCAGTTTATCACCAGGGTGGCGGGGGGCATCGAACACCGGGGAGCTGTTTTTT.

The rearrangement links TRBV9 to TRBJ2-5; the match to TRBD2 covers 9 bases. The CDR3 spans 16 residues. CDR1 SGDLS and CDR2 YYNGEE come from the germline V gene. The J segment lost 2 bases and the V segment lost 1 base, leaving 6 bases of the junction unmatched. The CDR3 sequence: CASSVIPSGDQETQYF. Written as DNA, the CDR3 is TGTGCCAGCAGCGTAATCCCTAGCGGGGATCAAGAGACCCAGTACTTC.

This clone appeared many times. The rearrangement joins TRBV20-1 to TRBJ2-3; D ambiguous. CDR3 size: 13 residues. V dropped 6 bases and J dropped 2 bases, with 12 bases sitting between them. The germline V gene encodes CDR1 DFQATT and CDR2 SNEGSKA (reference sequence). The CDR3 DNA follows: TGCAGTGCCCGGATCGTCAACACAGATACGCAGTATTTT. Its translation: CSARIVNTDTQYF.

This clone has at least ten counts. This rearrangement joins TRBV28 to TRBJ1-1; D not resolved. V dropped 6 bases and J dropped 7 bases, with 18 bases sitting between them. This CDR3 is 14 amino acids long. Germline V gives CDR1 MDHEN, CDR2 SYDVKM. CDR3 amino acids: CASRYQTQWGEAFF. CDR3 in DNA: TGTGCCAGCAGATACCAGACCCAATGGGGTGAAGCTTTCTTT. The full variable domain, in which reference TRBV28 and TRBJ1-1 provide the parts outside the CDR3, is DVKVTQSSRYLVKRTGEKVFLECVQDMDHENMFWYRQDPGLGLRLIYFSYDVKMKEKGDIPEGYSVSREKKERFSLILESASTNQTSMYLCASRYQTQWGEAFFGQGTRLTVV.

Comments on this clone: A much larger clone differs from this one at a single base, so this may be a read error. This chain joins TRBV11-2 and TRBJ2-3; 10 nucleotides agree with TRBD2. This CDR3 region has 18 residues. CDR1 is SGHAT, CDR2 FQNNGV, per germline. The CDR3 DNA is TGTGTCAGCAGCTTAGGGGCTAGCGGGAGCCGCAGCGCAGATACGCAGTATTTT. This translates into CVSSLGASGSRSADTQYF.

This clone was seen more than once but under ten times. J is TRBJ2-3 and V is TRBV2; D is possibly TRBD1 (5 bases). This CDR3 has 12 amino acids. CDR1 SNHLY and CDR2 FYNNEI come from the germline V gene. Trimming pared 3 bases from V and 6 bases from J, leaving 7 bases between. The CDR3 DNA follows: TGTGCCAGCAGTGACAGGGCTGATACGCAGTATTTT. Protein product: CASSDRADTQYF. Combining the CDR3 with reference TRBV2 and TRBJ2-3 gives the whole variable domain EPEVTQTPSHQVTQMGQEVILRCVPISNHLYFYWYRQILGQKVEFLVSFYNNEISEKSEIFDDQFSVERPDGSNFTLKIRSTKLEDSAMYFCASSDRADTQYFGPGTRLTVL.

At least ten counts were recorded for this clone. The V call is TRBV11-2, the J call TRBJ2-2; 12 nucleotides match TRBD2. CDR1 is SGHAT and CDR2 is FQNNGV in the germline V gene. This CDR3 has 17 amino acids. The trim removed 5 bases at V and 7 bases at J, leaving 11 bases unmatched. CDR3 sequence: CASSPSIGLAGHGELFF. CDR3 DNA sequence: TGTGCCAGCAGCCCGAGTATAGGACTAGCGGGGCACGGGGAGCTGTTTTTT.

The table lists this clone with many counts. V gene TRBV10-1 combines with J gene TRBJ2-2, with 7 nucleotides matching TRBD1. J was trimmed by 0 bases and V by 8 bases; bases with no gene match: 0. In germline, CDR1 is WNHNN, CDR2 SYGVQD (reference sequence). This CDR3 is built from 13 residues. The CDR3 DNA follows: TGCGCCAGCCAGGGGGCGAACACCGGGGAGCTGTTTTTT. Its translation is CASQGANTGELFF.

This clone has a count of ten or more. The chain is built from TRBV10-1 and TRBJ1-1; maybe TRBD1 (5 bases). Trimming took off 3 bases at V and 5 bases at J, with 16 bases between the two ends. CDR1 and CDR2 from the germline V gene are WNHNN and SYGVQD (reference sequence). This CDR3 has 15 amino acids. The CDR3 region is CASSERQGGKTEAFF. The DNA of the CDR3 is TGCGCCAGCAGTGAAAGGCAGGGAGGGAAAACTGAAGCTTTCTTT.

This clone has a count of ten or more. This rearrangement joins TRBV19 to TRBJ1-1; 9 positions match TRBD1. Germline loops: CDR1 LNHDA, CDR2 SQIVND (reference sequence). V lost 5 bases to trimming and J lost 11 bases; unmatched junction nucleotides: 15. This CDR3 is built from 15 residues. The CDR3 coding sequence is TGTGCCAGTAGTCCAACCTCCGGACAGGGGCAGAGGGCTTTCTTT. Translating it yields CASSPTSGQGQRAFF.

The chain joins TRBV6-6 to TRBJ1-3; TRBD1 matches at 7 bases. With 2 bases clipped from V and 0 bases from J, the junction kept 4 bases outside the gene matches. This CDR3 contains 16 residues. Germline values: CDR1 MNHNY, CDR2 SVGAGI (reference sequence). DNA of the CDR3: TGTGCCAGCAGTTACACAAGACAGGGCTCTGGAAACACCATATATTTT. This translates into CASSYTRQGSGNTIYF.

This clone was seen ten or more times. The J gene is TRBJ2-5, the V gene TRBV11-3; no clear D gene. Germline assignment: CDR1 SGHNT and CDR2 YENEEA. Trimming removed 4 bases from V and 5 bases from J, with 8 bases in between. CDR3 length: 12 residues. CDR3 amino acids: CASSSLRETQYF. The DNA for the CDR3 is TGTGCCAGCAGCTCTCTCCGGGAGACCCAGTACTTC.

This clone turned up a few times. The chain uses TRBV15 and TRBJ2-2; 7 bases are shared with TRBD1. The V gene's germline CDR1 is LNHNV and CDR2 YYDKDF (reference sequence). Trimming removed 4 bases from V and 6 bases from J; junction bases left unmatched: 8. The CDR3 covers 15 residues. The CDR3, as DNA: TGTGCCACCAGCATACGACAGGGTGGTGCCGGGGAGCTGTTTTTT. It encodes CATSIRQGGAGELFF. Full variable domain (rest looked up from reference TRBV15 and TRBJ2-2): DAMVIQNPRYQVTQFGKPVTLSCSQTLNHNVMYWYQQKSSQAPKLLFHYYDKDFNNEADTPDNFQSRRPNTSFCFLDIRSPGLGDTAMYLCATSIRQGGAGELFFGEGSRLTVL.

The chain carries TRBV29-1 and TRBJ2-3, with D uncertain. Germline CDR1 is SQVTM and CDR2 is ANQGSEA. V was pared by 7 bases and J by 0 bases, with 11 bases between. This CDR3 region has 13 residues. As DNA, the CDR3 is TGCAGCGCCCTTGCACAGAGCACAGATACGCAGTATTTT. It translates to CSALAQSTDTQYF.

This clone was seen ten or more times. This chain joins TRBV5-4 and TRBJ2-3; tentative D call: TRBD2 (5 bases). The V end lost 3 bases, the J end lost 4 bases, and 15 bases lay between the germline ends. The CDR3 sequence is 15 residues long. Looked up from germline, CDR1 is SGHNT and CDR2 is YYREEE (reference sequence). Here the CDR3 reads CASSSRRLAPDTQYF. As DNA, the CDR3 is TGTGCCAGCAGCTCTAGAAGGCTAGCCCCAGATACGCAGTATTTT.

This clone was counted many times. Here the CDR3 reads CASSSHQQGRGSPLHF. The CDR3, as DNA: TGTGCCAGCAGCTCTCATCAACAGGGGCGAGGTTCACCCCTCCACTTT. The chain has TRBV5-4 and TRBJ1-6; TRBD1 matches at 7 bases. V lost 3 bases and J lost 9; bases outside the gene matches: 12. From germline, CDR1 is SGHNT and CDR2 YYREEE (reference sequence). The CDR3 runs to 16 residues.

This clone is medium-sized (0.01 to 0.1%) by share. Here the CDR3 DNA reads TGTGCCAGCAGCCATGGACTAGCGGGAGGGTGGGATGAGCAGTTCTTC. Translation: CASSHGLAGGWDEQFF. The chain is built from TRBV12-3 or TRBV12-4 and TRBJ2-1; 15 bases line up with TRBD2. V was clipped by 6 bases and J by 8 bases; unmatched bases: 8. The CDR3 extends over 16 amino acids.

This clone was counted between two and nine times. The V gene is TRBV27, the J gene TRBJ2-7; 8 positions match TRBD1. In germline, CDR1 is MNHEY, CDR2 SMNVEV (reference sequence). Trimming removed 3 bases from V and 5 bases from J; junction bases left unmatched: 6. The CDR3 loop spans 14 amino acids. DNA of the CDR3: TGTGCCAGCAGTTTCGTAGACAGGGGCAACGAGCAGTACTTC. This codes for CASSFVDRGNEQYF.

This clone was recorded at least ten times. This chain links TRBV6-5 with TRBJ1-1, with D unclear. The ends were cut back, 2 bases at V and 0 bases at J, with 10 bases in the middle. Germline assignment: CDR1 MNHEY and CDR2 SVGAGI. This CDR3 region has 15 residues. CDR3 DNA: TGTGCCAGCAGTTACGGTATAGAGTTGAACACTGAAGCTTTCTTT. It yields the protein CASSYGIELNTEAFF.

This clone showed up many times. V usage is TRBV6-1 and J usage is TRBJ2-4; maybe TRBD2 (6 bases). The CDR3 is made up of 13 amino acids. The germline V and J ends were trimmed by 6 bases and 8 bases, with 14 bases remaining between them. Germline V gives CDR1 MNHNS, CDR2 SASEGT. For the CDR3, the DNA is TGTGCCAGCAGATCCCTTCCGGGGGACATTCAGTACTTC. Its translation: CASRSLPGDIQYF.

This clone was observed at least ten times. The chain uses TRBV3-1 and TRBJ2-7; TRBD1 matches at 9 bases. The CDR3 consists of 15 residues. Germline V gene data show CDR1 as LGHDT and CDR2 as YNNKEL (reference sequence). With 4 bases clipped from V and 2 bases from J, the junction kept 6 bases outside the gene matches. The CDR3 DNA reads TGTGCCAGCAGCCCCTCGGGGACAGGGCCCTACGAGCAGTACTTC. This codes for CASSPSGTGPYEQYF.